Listed below are T cell receptor beta chains from one sample, sequenced in a study of radiotherapy plus CTLA-4 blockade in lung cancer. Libraries were prepared by immunoSEQ multiplex PCR; TCRdb keeps only in-frame clonotypes and omits some of them. This sample has roughly 93,000 clones, with roughly 80% found just once. Specimen: peripheral blood, collected from a patient treated with radiotherapy plus ipilimumab. The receptors were sampled from a human donor with non-small cell lung cancer who had a partial response to radiotherapy plus ipilimumab. CDR3s include the opening cysteine and the closing phenylalanine or tryptophan. D genes are given only for firm matches. For some rows the clone size is stated as once, few or many, or as a class when expanded; others skip it.

v_call	j_call	clone_size	d_call	cdr3_nt	cdr3_aa
TRBV28	TRBJ2-6	few	-	TGTGCCAGCAGTTTTCGGGGGTCTGGGGCCAACGTCCTGACTTTC	CASSFRGSGANVLTF
TRBV9	TRBJ1-2	-	TRBD1	TGTGCCAGCAGCGCGGGACAGGGAAAGAACTATGGCTACACCTTC	CASSAGQGKNYGYTF
TRBV23-1	TRBJ2-7	few	TRBD1	TGCGCCAGCAGTTCGACAGGGACACCCTACGAGCAGTACTTC	CASSSTGTPYEQYF
TRBV11-2	TRBJ2-2	-	TRBD2	TGTGCCAGCAGCAAAGGACTAGCGGGAGCCGTAGCGAACACCGGGGAGCTGTTTTTT	CASSKGLAGAVANTGELFF
TRBV5-6	TRBJ1-1	-	-	TGTGCCAGCAGCTCCTGGGCAGGTAACACTGAAGCTTTCTTT	CASSSWAGNTEAFF
TRBV6-1	TRBJ1-3	-	-	TGTGCCAGCAGGCGAGATTTCTCTGGAAACACCATATATTTT	CASRRDFSGNTIYF
TRBV4-1	TRBJ1-5	few	TRBD1	TGCGCCAGCAGCCAAGAAGACAGGGGGCCTAGCAATCAGTCCCAGCATTTT	CASSQEDRGPSNQSQHF
TRBV29-1	TRBJ1-4	-	-	TGCAGCGTTGCTCAGGGGTTAGATGAAAAACTGTTTTTT	CSVAQGLDEKLFF
TRBV19	TRBJ2-1	-	-	TGTGCCAGTAGCCCCGGAGTCGGGAATGAGCAGTTCTTC	CASSPGVGNEQFF
TRBV28	TRBJ1-2	-	-	TGTGCCAGCAGTCTCCGTGGGGGGGGTATCTATGGCTACACCTTC	CASSLRGGGIYGYTF
TRBV5-1	TRBJ2-3	-	TRBD1	TGCGCCAGCAGCGCGGGACAGGGGGGGACAGATACGCAGTATTTT	CASSAGQGGTDTQYF
TRBV5-3	TRBJ2-7	-	TRBD1	TGTGCCAGATACTTTACTAGGGGGCTGCCTTTACACGAGCAGTACTTC	CARYFTRGLPLHEQYF
TRBV9	TRBJ2-7	-	TRBD1	TGTGCCAGCAGCCGGGACAGGGGCACCTACGAGCAGTACTTC	CASSRDRGTYEQYF
TRBV19	TRBJ2-5	-	TRBD1	TGTGCCAGTAGTAAAAGCGGGACAGGGTGGGAGACCCAGTACTTC	CASSKSGTGWETQYF
TRBV18	TRBJ1-2	-	-	TGTGCCAGCTCACCAGAGGCCCGAGGAGGCTACACCTTC	CASSPEARGGYTF
TRBV7-6	TRBJ2-1	-	TRBD2	TGTGCCAGCAGCTCTCCCTATCTAGCGGGAGACTACAATGAGCAGTTCTTC	CASSSPYLAGDYNEQFF
TRBV6-1	TRBJ2-7	-	TRBD1	TGTGCCAGCAGTGTCGACAGGGGGTCGACTCCCTACGAGCAGTACTTC	CASSVDRGSTPYEQYF
TRBV7-2	TRBJ2-1	-	-	TGTGCCAGCAGCTTTCAGGGGTGGAATGAGCAGTTCTTC	CASSFQGWNEQFF
TRBV19	TRBJ1-1	-	TRBD1	TGTGCCAGTAGTATTGGCGGCCGTACGGGGCAGGGGGTAAGCACTGAAGCTTTCTTT	CASSIGGRTGQGVSTEAFF
TRBV28	TRBJ1-3	-	-	TGTGCCAGCAGCCTAACAGGGAGGGCTGGAAACACCATATATTTT	CASSLTGRAGNTIYF
TRBV4-1	TRBJ2-7	-	TRBD2	TGCGCCAGCAGCCAAGAAAGGCTAGCGGCACCCGTGGGGAGGTACTTC	CASSQERLAAPVGRYF
TRBV7-2	TRBJ2-7	-	-	TGTGCCAGCAGCTCTACCTCCTACGAGCAGTACTTC	CASSSTSYEQYF